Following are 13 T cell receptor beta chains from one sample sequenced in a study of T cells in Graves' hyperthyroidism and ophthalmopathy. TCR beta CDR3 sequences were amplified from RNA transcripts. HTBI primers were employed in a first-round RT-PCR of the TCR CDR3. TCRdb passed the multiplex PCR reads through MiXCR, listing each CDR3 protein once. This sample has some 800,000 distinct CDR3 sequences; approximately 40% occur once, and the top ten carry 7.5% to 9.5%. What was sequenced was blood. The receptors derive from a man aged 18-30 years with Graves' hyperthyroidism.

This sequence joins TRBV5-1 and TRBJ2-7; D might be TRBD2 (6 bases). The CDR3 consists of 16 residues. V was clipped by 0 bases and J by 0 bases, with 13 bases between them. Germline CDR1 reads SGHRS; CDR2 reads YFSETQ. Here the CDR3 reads CASSLAVLAASYEQYF. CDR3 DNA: TGCGCCAGCAGCTTGGCCGTACTAGCTGCCTCCTACGAGCAGTACTTC.

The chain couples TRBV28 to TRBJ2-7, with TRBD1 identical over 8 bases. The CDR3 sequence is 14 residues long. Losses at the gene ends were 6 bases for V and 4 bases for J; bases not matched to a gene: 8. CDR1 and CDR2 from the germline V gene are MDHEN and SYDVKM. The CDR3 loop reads CASRPVGTGYEQYF. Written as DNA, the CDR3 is TGTGCCAGCAGACCCGTAGGGACAGGATACGAGCAGTACTTC.

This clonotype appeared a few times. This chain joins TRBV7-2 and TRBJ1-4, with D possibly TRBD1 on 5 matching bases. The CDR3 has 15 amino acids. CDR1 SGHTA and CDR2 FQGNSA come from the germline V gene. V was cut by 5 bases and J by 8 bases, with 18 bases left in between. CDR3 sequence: CASSRPRVSQEKLFF. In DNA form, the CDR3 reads TGTGCCAGCAGCAGACCCAGGGTCTCCCAGGAAAAACTGTTTTTT.

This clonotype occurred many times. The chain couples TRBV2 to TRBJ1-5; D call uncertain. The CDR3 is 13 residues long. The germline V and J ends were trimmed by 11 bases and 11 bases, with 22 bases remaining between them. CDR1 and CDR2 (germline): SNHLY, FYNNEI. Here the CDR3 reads CAAASSQRGSQHF. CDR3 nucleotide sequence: TGTGCCGCCGCTTCGTCCCAGCGCGGGTCCCAGCATTTT.

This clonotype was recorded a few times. The chain's CDR3 is CASSQGAGTAENTEAFF. The CDR3 nucleotides read TGCGCCAGCAGCCAAGGGGCCGGGACAGCGGAGAACACTGAAGCTTTCTTT. The chain has TRBV4-1 and TRBJ1-1; 7 bases fit TRBD1. CDR3 length equals 17 residues. Germline assignment: CDR1 MGHRA and CDR2 YSYEKL. V shed 1 base, J shed 1 base, and the junction held 9 bases outside the gene matches.

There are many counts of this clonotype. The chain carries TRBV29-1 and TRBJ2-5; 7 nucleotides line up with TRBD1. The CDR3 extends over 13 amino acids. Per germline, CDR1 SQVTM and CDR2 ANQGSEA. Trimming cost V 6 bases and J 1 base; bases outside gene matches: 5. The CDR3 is CSVNRDSQETQYF. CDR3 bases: TGCAGCGTGAACCGGGACAGCCAAGAGACCCAGTACTTC.

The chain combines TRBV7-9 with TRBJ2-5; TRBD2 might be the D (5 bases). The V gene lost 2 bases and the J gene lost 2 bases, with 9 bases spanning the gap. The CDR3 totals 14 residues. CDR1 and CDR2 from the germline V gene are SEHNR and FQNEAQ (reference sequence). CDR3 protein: CASSLRAEQETQYF. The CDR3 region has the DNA TGTGCCAGCAGCTTACGAGCGGAACAAGAGACCCAGTACTTC.

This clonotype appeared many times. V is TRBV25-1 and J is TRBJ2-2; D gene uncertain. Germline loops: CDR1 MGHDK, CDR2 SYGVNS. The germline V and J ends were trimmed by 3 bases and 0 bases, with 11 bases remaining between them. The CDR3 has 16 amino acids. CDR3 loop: CASSDVKGANTGELFF. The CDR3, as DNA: TGTGCCAGCAGTGATGTGAAGGGCGCGAACACCGGGGAGCTGTTTTTT.

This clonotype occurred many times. The CDR3 loop is CASSAMTGEGNYGYTF. Written as DNA, the CDR3 is TGTGCCAGCAGCGCCATGACAGGGGAAGGAAACTATGGCTACACCTTC. The chain uses TRBV9 and TRBJ1-2; 8 bases match TRBD1. Germline lookup yields CDR1 SGDLS and CDR2 YYNGEE. The CDR3 sequence is 16 residues long. Trimming cost V 3 bases and J 2 bases; bases outside gene matches: 9.

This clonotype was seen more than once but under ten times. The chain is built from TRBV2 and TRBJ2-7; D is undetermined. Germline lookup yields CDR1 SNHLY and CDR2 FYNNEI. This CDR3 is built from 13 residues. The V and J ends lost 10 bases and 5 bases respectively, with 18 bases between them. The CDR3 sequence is CATLRAPEDEQYF. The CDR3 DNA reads TGTGCCACCCTCCGGGCCCCAGAGGACGAGCAGTACTTC.

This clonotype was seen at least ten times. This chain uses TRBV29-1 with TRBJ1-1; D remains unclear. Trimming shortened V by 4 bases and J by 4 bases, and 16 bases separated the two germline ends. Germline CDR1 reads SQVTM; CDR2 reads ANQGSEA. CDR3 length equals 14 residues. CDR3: CSVGEALGGTEAFF. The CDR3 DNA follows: TGCAGCGTTGGTGAGGCCCTCGGCGGCACTGAAGCTTTCTTT.

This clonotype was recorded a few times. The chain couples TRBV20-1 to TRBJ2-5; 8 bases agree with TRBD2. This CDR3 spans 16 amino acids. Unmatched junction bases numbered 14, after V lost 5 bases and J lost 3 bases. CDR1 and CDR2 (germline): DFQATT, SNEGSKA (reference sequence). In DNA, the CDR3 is TGCAGTGCTCCCGGGAGGGCGGGGGGAAGGGAAGAGACCCAGTACTTC. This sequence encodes CSAPGRAGGREETQYF.

The chain's CDR3 is CASSRDRGWNEQYF. The CDR3 bases are TGTGCCAGCAGCCGGGACAGGGGATGGAACGAGCAGTACTTC. The chain combines TRBV7-2 with TRBJ2-7, with 10 bases identical to TRBD1. This CDR3 has 14 residues. The germline V gene has CDR1 SGHTA and CDR2 FQGNSA. Germline trimming cut 5 bases from V and 5 bases from J; bases unmatched to any gene: 6.